The 27 T cell receptor beta chains in this list originate from one sample, sequenced in a study of T-cell memory formation after mild COVID-19. MiXCR, applied by TCRdb to the 5' RACE reads, yields one record per CDR3 protein. The sample consists of roughly 110,000 distinct CDR3 sequences, about a sixth of them appearing once. Sequencing was done on a sample of PBMCs or a T cell subset sorted from them (not recorded which). The receptor source for this set is an adult woman who had mild COVID-19 (a few samples of this study predate the infection). Cell type and time point are not known.

This clonotype was counted only a few times. The rearrangement uses TRBV15 and TRBJ2-3; 11 nucleotides line up with TRBD2. The V segment lost 5 bases and the J segment 6 bases; nucleotides outside the gene matches: 10. Germline V gene lookup returns CDR1 LNHNV and CDR2 YYDKDF (reference sequence). The CDR3 totals 16 residues. CDR3 DNA: TGTGCCACCAGCGCCCAATCTAGCGGGGGGTCGGATACGCAGTATTTT. This sequence encodes CATSAQSSGGSDTQYF.

This rearrangement joins TRBV7-8 to TRBJ2-1, with 12 bases matching TRBD2. This CDR3 contains 16 residues. In germline, CDR1 is SGHVS, CDR2 FQNEAQ. The junction had 3 bases not matched to a gene; V was cut back by 2 bases and J by 4 bases. The CDR3 region is CASSLPTSGSYNEQFF. DNA of the CDR3: TGTGCCAGCAGCTTACCGACTAGCGGGAGTTACAATGAGCAGTTCTTC.

The V call is TRBV6-5, the J call TRBJ2-1, with 7 bases that match TRBD2. The junction had 5 bases not matched to a gene; V was cut back by 4 bases and J by 5 bases. Germline-derived CDR1 and CDR2 are MNHEY and SVGAGI. The CDR3 covers 14 residues. The DNA of the CDR3 is TGTGCCAGCAGTTTACTAGCGTCCCACAATGAGCAGTTCTTC. Amino acids: CASSLLASHNEQFF.

The chain couples TRBV12-3 or TRBV12-4 to TRBJ2-7; tentatively, D is TRBD2 (6 bases). The length of the CDR3 is 13 residues. The V and J ends lost 4 bases and 6 bases respectively, with 13 bases between them. CDR3 protein: CASSWALGGEQYF. CDR3 DNA sequence: TGTGCCAGCAGTTGGGCCCTCGGGGGCGAGCAGTACTTC.

This chain joins TRBV9 and TRBJ2-5; 11 bases line up with TRBD2. The CDR3 loop spans 16 amino acids. The ends lost 2 bases at V and 5 bases at J; junction bases unmatched: 8. From germline, CDR1 is SGDLS and CDR2 YYNGEE. DNA for the CDR3: TGTGCCAGCAGCGTTACTAGCGGGAGCGGCGCCGAGACCCAGTACTTC. This sequence encodes CASSVTSGSGAETQYF.

This clonotype showed up just a few times. This sequence joins TRBV15 and TRBJ1-6; 8 bases are a match to TRBD1. The CDR3 sequence is 15 residues long. Germline CDR1 is LNHNV and CDR2 is YYDKDF (reference sequence). The junction had 4 bases not matched to a gene; V was cut back by 2 bases and J by 7 bases. In nucleotides, the CDR3 is TGTGCCACCAGCAGAAAGACAGGGGAGAATTCACCCCTCCACTTT. Translation gives CATSRKTGENSPLHF.

The V gene is TRBV12-3 or TRBV12-4, the J gene TRBJ2-7; the D gene is possibly TRBD1 (5 bases). The CDR3 length is 14 residues. V shed 2 bases and J shed 5 bases, with 13 bases lying between them. CDR3 DNA sequence: TGTGCCAGCAGTTTAACGGCAGGGCTGGACGAGCAGTACTTC. Protein sequence: CASSLTAGLDEQYF.

The gene calls are TRBV4-1 and TRBJ1-3; tentative D call: TRBD1 (6 bases). Germline loops: CDR1 MGHRA, CDR2 YSYEKL. Trimming removed 1 base from V and 4 bases from J, with 8 bases in between. There are 14 residues in the CDR3. The chain's CDR3 is CASSQAGVGNTIYF. Here the CDR3 DNA reads TGCGCCAGCAGCCAAGCAGGGGTGGGAAACACCATATATTTT.

This clonotype was counted only a few times. The V and J genes are TRBV11-3 and TRBJ2-1; 14 bases fit TRBD2. The germline V gene has CDR1 SGHNT and CDR2 YENEEA. V dropped 4 bases and J dropped 10; count of bases not matched to a gene: 21. CDR3 length equals 20 residues. This chain's CDR3 is CASSWPVYGLAGGSLGEQFF. The CDR3 DNA follows: TGTGCCAGCAGCTGGCCGGTTTATGGACTAGCGGGAGGCTCCCTTGGAGAGCAGTTCTTC.

The chain has TRBV29-1 and TRBJ2-1, with a weak D call TRBD1 (6 bases). The CDR3 is 13 amino acids. CDR1 is SQVTM, CDR2 ANQGSEA, per germline. V lost 3 bases and J 7 bases, leaving 13 bases between the germline ends. CDR3 residues: CSVEPGDANEQFF. In DNA, the CDR3 is TGCAGCGTTGAGCCAGGGGACGCAAATGAGCAGTTCTTC.

In this sample, this clonotype turned up a few times. The CDR3 protein is CSVEALRLGTNEQFF. The CDR3 nucleotides read TGCAGCGTTGAAGCTCTACGACTAGGTACCAATGAGCAGTTCTTC. The J gene is TRBJ2-1, the V gene TRBV29-1; D may be TRBD2 (6 bases). Between the trimmed V and J ends, which lost 1 base and 6 bases, there was a span of 16 bases. The CDR3 covers 15 residues. CDR1 SQVTM and CDR2 ANQGSEA come from the germline V gene.

The chain combines TRBV7-2 with TRBJ2-7; 15 bases line up with TRBD2. J gave up 6 bases and V 5 bases, and 11 bases lay outside the gene matches. The length of the CDR3 is 17 residues. Looked up from germline, CDR1 is SGHTA and CDR2 is FQGNSA. CDR3 coding DNA: TGTGCCAGCAGCCATCAATGGACTAGCGGGGGGGCGGGCGAGCAGTACTTC. Protein sequence: CASSHQWTSGGAGEQYF.

The V and J genes are TRBV4-3 and TRBJ2-3, with a tentative D call TRBD1 (6 bases). The V end lost 2 bases, the J end lost 1 base, and 7 bases lay between the germline ends. The CDR3 is made up of 14 amino acids. From germline, CDR1 is LGHNA and CDR2 YSLEER. The CDR3 loop is CASSQSGGTDTQYF. In DNA, the CDR3 is TGCGCCAGCAGCCAATCAGGGGGCACAGATACGCAGTATTTT.

This clonotype was counted only a few times. The gene calls are TRBV4-2 and TRBJ1-5, with D possibly matching TRBD1 (5 bases). Germline CDR1 and CDR2: LGHNA and YNFKEQ. The CDR3 consists of 21 residues. V was cut by 0 bases and J by 0 bases, with 24 bases left in between. Written as DNA, the CDR3 is TGTGCCAGCAGCCAAGATTTGTTTGGCAGGGAGATCCTTGGTAGCAATCAGCCCCAGCATTTT. Translation gives CASSQDLFGREILGSNQPQHF.

V is TRBV5-1 and J is TRBJ2-1; TRBD2 agrees at 9 bases. In germline, CDR1 is SGHRS, CDR2 YFSETQ. This CDR3 region has 18 residues. The V segment lost 0 bases and the J segment 0 bases; nucleotides outside the gene matches: 7. The chain's CDR3 is CASSLVPAGGHSYNEQFF. The CDR3 nucleotides are TGCGCCAGCAGCTTGGTTCCAGCGGGGGGTCACTCCTACAATGAGCAGTTCTTC.

This chain uses TRBV29-1 with TRBJ2-1; D could derive from TRBD1 or TRBD2 (5 bases each). The germline gives CDR1 SQVTM, CDR2 ANQGSEA. The CDR3 runs 14 residues. V gave up 6 bases and J gave up 3 bases, with 15 bases separating them. CDR3 nucleotide sequence: TGCAGCGTCCCCGTCGGGGCCGACTACAATGAGCAGTTCTTC. It is translated as CSVPVGADYNEQFF.

This rearrangement joins TRBV29-1 to TRBJ2-5; D tentatively fits TRBD1 or TRBD2 (5 bases each). The CDR3 totals 12 residues. Germline V gene data show CDR1 as SQVTM and CDR2 as ANQGSEA. Trimming cost V 7 bases and J 5 bases, with 14 bases left between them. CDR3 nucleotides: TGCAGCGGAGGGACCCCCCAGGAGACCCAGTACTTC. Translation gives CSGGTPQETQYF.

This clonotype was observed a handful of times. The CDR3 sequence: CASSLGDGLNTEAFF. As DNA, the CDR3 is TGCGCCAGCAGCTTGGGGGACGGATTGAACACTGAAGCTTTCTTT. The rearrangement uses TRBV5-1 and TRBJ1-1; D is perhaps TRBD1 (5 bases). Trimming cost V 0 bases and J 0 bases, with 9 bases left between them. Germline assignment: CDR1 SGHRS and CDR2 YFSETQ. The CDR3 loop spans 15 amino acids.

The rearrangement links TRBV29-1 to TRBJ2-7; D gene ambiguous. This CDR3 spans 13 amino acids. Germline V gene sequence: CDR1 SQVTM, CDR2 ANQGSEA. The V gene lost 2 bases and the J gene lost 0 bases, with 8 bases spanning the gap. For the CDR3, the DNA is TGCAGCGTTGAATTTCAGGCCTCCTACGAGCAGTACTTC. Translated: CSVEFQASYEQYF.

This clonotype has a handful of counts. This rearrangement joins TRBV27 to TRBJ2-1, with D maybe TRBD1 (6 bases). CDR1 and CDR2 from the germline V gene are MNHEY and SMNVEV (reference sequence). Between the trimmed V and J ends, which lost 5 bases and 10 bases, there was a span of 12 bases. The CDR3 extends over 12 amino acids. The CDR3 loop is CASSVGGVEQFF. CDR3 nucleotides: TGTGCCAGCAGTGTAGGGGGTGTGGAGCAGTTCTTC.

J is TRBJ1-2 and V is TRBV7-9, with unresolved D. Trimming pared 5 bases from V and 1 base from J, leaving 5 bases between. This CDR3 spans 12 amino acids. Germline CDR1 and CDR2: SEHNR and FQNEAQ (reference sequence). This chain's CDR3 is CASSPDNYGYTF. CDR3 sequence (DNA): TGTGCCAGCAGCCCAGATAACTATGGCTACACCTTC. Full variable domain (rest looked up from reference TRBV7-9 and TRBJ1-2): DTGVSQNPRHKITKRGQNVTFRCDPISEHNRLYWYRQTLGQGPEFLTYFQNEAQLEKSRLLSDRFSAERPKGSFSTLEIQRTEQGDSAMYLCASSPDNYGYTFGSGTRLTVV.

This rearrangement joins TRBV7-9 to TRBJ2-1; possibly TRBD2 for D (5 bases). This CDR3 has 11 amino acids. The V and J ends lost 5 bases and 10 bases respectively, with 9 bases between them. Germline-derived CDR1 and CDR2 are SEHNR and FQNEAQ (reference sequence). The CDR3, as DNA: TGTGCCAGCAGCCCTCCGGGAGAGCAGTTCTTC. Translating it yields CASSPPGEQFF.

About this clonotype: It is likely a read error, because the conserved phenylalanine at the end of the CDR3 is missing. This chain's CDR3 is CASSGTGNSNQPQHL. The CDR3 nucleotides are TGTGCCAGCAGCGGGACAGGGAATAGCAATCAGCCCCAGCATTTG. This chain links TRBV6-5 with TRBJ1-5, with 9 bases fitting TRBD1. Germline V lookup: CDR1 MNHEY, CDR2 SVGAGI. The trim removed 6 bases at V and 0 bases at J, leaving 3 bases unmatched. The CDR3 has 15 amino acids.

This clonotype came up many times. V is TRBV7-8 and J is TRBJ2-1; D may be TRBD2 (7 bases). CDR1 and CDR2 from the germline V gene are SGHVS and FQNEAQ. CDR3 length: 14 residues. The germline V and J ends were trimmed by 5 bases and 7 bases, with 15 bases remaining between them. The CDR3 loop is CASSDPRGANEQFF. As DNA, the CDR3 is TGTGCCAGCAGCGATCCCCGGGGGGCTAATGAGCAGTTCTTC.

The chain carries TRBV7-2 and TRBJ2-7; 12 bases map to TRBD2. This CDR3 region has 19 residues. Per germline, CDR1 SGHTA and CDR2 FQGNSA. The ends lost 4 bases at V and 5 bases at J; junction bases unmatched: 18. The DNA of the CDR3 is TGTGCCAGCAGCTCGCTTCATCTAGCGGGGGGGAACCTCCTTCACGAGCAGTACTTC. It encodes CASSSLHLAGGNLLHEQYF. Full variable domain (missing parts from reference TRBV7-2 and TRBJ2-7): GAGVSQSPSNKVTEKGKDVELRCDPISGHTALYWYRQSLGQGLEFLIYFQGNSAPDKSGLPSDRFSAERTGGSVSTLTIQRTQQEDSAVYLCASSSLHLAGGNLLHEQYFGPGTRLTVT.

The V call is TRBV7-9, the J call TRBJ2-7, with a tentative D call TRBD2 (5 bases). Germline CDR1 SEHNR, CDR2 FQNEAQ (reference sequence). Trimming removed 2 bases from V and 9 bases from J, with 17 bases in between. CDR3 length: 14 amino acids. CDR3 region: CASSLSGSAKSQYF. CDR3 nucleotides: TGTGCCAGCAGCTTAAGTGGTAGCGCAAAATCGCAGTACTTC.

This clonotype was observed a handful of times. The chain couples TRBV5-1 to TRBJ2-2, with TRBD1 matching 10 bases. The CDR3 loop spans 17 amino acids. J was trimmed by 6 bases and V by 0 bases; bases with no gene match: 8. Germline-derived CDR1 and CDR2 are SGHRS and YFSETQ. CDR3: CASSLVPGQGLAGELFF. CDR3 bases: TGCGCCAGCAGCTTGGTCCCGGGACAGGGGCTCGCCGGGGAGCTGTTTTTT.